This T cell receptor (beta chain) was profiled in a study of cytomegalovirus exposure and HLA in healthy donors. The CDR3 has 17 residues. The V and J ends lost 1 base and 0 bases respectively, with 15 bases between them. CDR1 is SGHVS and CDR2 is FQNEAQ in the germline V gene. PCR was performed using 60 Vbeta and 13 Jbeta primers. Assay: immunoSEQ multiplex PCR; the TCRdb copy retains only in-frame clones and omits some. The sample lists 100,000 or so clones; under 85% were seen once. The sequence came from a middle-aged man in good health and CMV-seronegative. The sample taken for sequencing was PBMCs. The rearrangement joins TRBV7-8 to TRBJ1-2, with D possibly matching TRBD1 (6 bases). CDR3 in amino acids: CASSLDGRGSSNYGYTF. As DNA, the CDR3 is TGTGCCAGCAGCTTAGATGGCAGGGGATCATCTAACTATGGCTACACCTTC.